This T cell receptor (beta chain) was identified during a study of blood T cell repertoires in COVID-19 (TCRdb year 2020). Describing the broader study: Collaborator samples came from the United States, Italy and Spain and covered acute and convalescent phases of COVID-19. The prospective study material was composed of cDNA or gDNA derived from T cells, B-cell-depleted T cells, or PBMCs. Subjects who had been exposed to COVID-19, were actively infected with it, or had recovered from it provided the deeply sampled blood TCRbeta repertoires that made up the dataset. The repertoires were released in a freely available public database intended as a resource for research on the immune response to SARS-CoV-2. Samples came from the ongoing ImmuneRACE study (first 160 participants) plus 1,254 subjects from 6 global collaborators. Sample metadata almost always included a de-identified subject ID, COVID-19 status, age in years and sex. Where available, HLA class I and class II types were taken from metadata supplied by the sample provider and were not determined by assay-based typing.

The germline V gene provides CDR1 SGHRS and CDR2 YFSETQ. The junction carries 12 bases between V and J, which are trimmed by 0 bases and 2 bases respectively. Including cysteine and phenylalanine, the CDR3 has 16 amino acids. Only the CDR3 DNA stays, 48 bases, in frame from base 1. TCRbeta CDR3 regions were amplified from genomic DNA using the immunoSEQ Assay, a bias-controlled multiplex PCR. The paper's data handling went like this. Nucleated cell counts per sample were estimated from amplification of reference gene primers within the assay. To quantify the absolute abundance of each unique TCRbeta CDR3 rearrangement, sequence reads were collapsed and filtered. For each sample, productive Simpson clonality was calculated by taking the square root of Simpson's diversity index across productive rearrangements. Held by TCRdb, this immuneACCESS table contains in-frame sequences only and omits some clones. Under half of the omission traces to an unresolved V gene where checked; the cause of the rest is unknown. V and J calls and clone size are as listed in that table; D and trimming were resolved from the DNA. In all, the sample holds fewer than 200,000 clones, and about 75% of those were seen once. Clones ranked in the top ten supply approximately 26% of the sample.

Each collaborating institution followed its own protocols to collect whole blood in K2EDTA tubes. Collaborator samples were shipped for TCRbeta analysis as frozen whole blood, isolated PBMCs, or DNA extracted from either sample type. Paper-wide results and their limitations: The amount of clinical and demographic metadata varied by source and participant and was provided uncurated.

This clone was detected only once. Its antigen is unknown. Per-base quality was not reported, and no clone a single base away is much larger than it. This TCR derives from a woman in her 70s with acute or convalescent COVID-19. Material: peripheral blood. The V and J genes are TRBV5-1 and TRBJ2-1; a weak D assignment points to TRBD1 (5 bases agree). The sequenced DNA is TGCGCCAGCAGCTTGGGGGGCAGCATAACCTACAATGAGCAGTTCTTC. Its translation reads: CASSLGGSITYNEQFF.